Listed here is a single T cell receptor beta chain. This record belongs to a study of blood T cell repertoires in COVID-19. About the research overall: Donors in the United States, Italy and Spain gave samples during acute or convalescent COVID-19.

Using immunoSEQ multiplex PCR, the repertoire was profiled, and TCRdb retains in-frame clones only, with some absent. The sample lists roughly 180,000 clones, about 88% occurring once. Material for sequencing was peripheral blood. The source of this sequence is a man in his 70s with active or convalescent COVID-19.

The CDR3 DNA reads TGTGCCAGCAGCTTAGGTGAATCCGTCCCAGCGGGAGTGGTATACGAGCAGTACTTC. Protein: CASSLGESVPAGVVYEQYF. V usage is TRBV7-9 and J usage is TRBJ2-7; 8 nucleotides line up with TRBD2. The CDR3 contains 19 residues. The trim removed 1 base at V and 4 bases at J, leaving 18 bases unmatched. Per germline, CDR1 SEHNR and CDR2 FQNEAQ (reference sequence).